The 18 T cell receptor beta chains below were found in one sample sequenced in a study of cytotoxic CD8 clonotypes in ibrutinib-treated CLL. Libraries were prepared by immunoSEQ multiplex PCR; TCRdb keeps only in-frame clonotypes and omits some of them. The sample holds around 70,000 clones; around 84% are singletons and the top ten take around 7.7%. The source was PBMCs, collected at disease progression, from a patient treated with ibrutinib. The receptors here all came from a human donor with chronic lymphocytic leukemia.

V and J are TRBV27 and TRBJ2-5; D assignment may be TRBD1 or TRBD2 (5 bases each). This CDR3 has 15 amino acids. Looked up from germline, CDR1 is MNHEY and CDR2 is SMNVEV (reference sequence). Trimming took 6 bases from V and 5 from J, leaving 19 bases between them. For the CDR3, the DNA is TGTGCCAGCAGCAACGCCATGGGGGTTTCGGAGACCCAGTACTTC. This gives the protein CASSNAMGVSETQYF.

This clone was counted a few times. The CDR3 DNA reads as TGTGCCAGCACTGTGAGAACAGGGAAGGGCTATGGCTACACCTTC. It specifies CASTVRTGKGYGYTF. The chain combines TRBV2 with TRBJ1-2, with D possibly TRBD1 on 6 matching bases. The V end was cut by 7 bases, the J end by 4 bases, with 19 bases between. Germline-derived CDR1 and CDR2 are SNHLY and FYNNEI. The CDR3 is 15 residues long.

The rearrangement joins TRBV5-1 to TRBJ2-7, with TRBD1 matching over 7 bases. This CDR3 has 14 residues. Germline CDR1 SGHRS, CDR2 YFSETQ. With V trimmed by 6 bases and J by 1 base, 7 bases remained unmatched. The CDR3 spells CASTDRSGSYEQYF. CDR3 in DNA: TGCGCCAGCACGGACAGGTCGGGTTCCTACGAGCAGTACTTC.

This clone is labeled as medium-sized. The chain recombines TRBV6-1 with TRBJ2-2; D is possibly TRBD1 or TRBD2 (6 bases each). CDR1 and CDR2 (germline): MNHNS, SASEGT. This CDR3 region has 15 residues. Trimming removed 1 base from V and 3 bases from J, with 9 bases in between. CDR3 amino acids: CASSEGGAHTGELFF. The CDR3 DNA reads as TGTGCCAGCAGTGAAGGGGGGGCCCACACCGGGGAGCTGTTTTTT.

This chain joins TRBV6-1 and TRBJ2-6; unclear D gene. In germline, CDR1 is MNHNS, CDR2 SASEGT. V lost 5 bases and J 0 bases, leaving 8 bases between the germline ends. CDR3 length: 15 residues. The CDR3 is CASSPGASGANVLTF. The CDR3 region has the DNA TGTGCCAGCAGTCCAGGAGCCTCTGGGGCCAACGTCCTGACTTTC.

The chain couples TRBV4-2 to TRBJ1-2, with TRBD1 matching 7 bases. V lost 2 bases and J lost 6; bases outside the gene matches: 12. The CDR3 length is 16 residues. CDR1 LGHNA and CDR2 YNFKEQ come from the germline V gene. Here the CDR3 reads CASSQTGADEVNGYTF. In nucleotides, the CDR3 is TGTGCCAGCAGCCAAACAGGGGCCGACGAAGTGAATGGCTACACCTTC.

The J gene is TRBJ2-7, the V gene TRBV5-1, with 7 bases identical to TRBD2. Germline V gives CDR1 SGHRS, CDR2 YFSETQ. The CDR3 runs to 16 residues. The ends lost 4 bases at V and 0 bases at J; junction bases unmatched: 10. DNA of the CDR3: TGCGCCAGCAGCGAACTTAGCGGGCTGAGCTCCTACGAGCAGTACTTC. Amino acids: CASSELSGLSSYEQYF.

This rearrangement joins TRBV2 to TRBJ2-1; TRBD2 matches at 13 bases. With 11 bases clipped from V and 9 bases from J, the junction kept 16 bases outside the gene matches. The CDR3 spans 16 residues. Germline assignment: CDR1 SNHLY and CDR2 FYNNEI. The CDR3 nucleotides are TGTGCCGGCCGGTGGACTAGCGGGAGAATGGGAGCTGAGCAGTTCTTC. Protein product: CAGRWTSGRMGAEQFF.

The gene calls are TRBV5-1 and TRBJ1-2; D unclear. V gave up 1 base and J gave up 3 bases, with 10 bases separating them. Looked up from germline, CDR1 is SGHRS and CDR2 is YFSETQ. This CDR3 is 14 amino acids long. The CDR3 loop reads CASSLFDGYYGYTF. CDR3 nucleotides: TGCGCCAGCAGCTTGTTTGATGGATACTATGGCTACACCTTC.

In this sample, this clone turned up once. The CDR3 here is CASSPTRTYNEQFF. CDR3 in DNA: TGTGCCAGCTCACCAACCAGGACCTACAATGAGCAGTTCTTC. The chain recombines TRBV18 with TRBJ2-1; D gene ambiguous. This CDR3 has 14 amino acids. Trimming removed 2 bases at V and 2 bases at J, with 7 bases between. Germline CDR1 is KGHSH and CDR2 is LQKENI.

The chain employs TRBV9 and TRBJ2-2, with D perhaps TRBD1 (5 bases). Per germline, CDR1 SGDLS and CDR2 YYNGEE. The CDR3 has 15 residues. The V end lost 1 base, the J end lost 1 base, and 8 bases lay between the germline ends. CDR3 loop: CASSVRTGNTGELFF. CDR3 DNA sequence: TGTGCCAGCAGCGTACGCACAGGGAACACCGGGGAGCTGTTTTTT.

In its sample, this clone was seen once. The CDR3 coding sequence is TGTGCCAGCAGCCAAGAAACTAGCGGGGGCTACGAGCAGTACTTC. Translated: CASSQETSGGYEQYF. This chain links TRBV4-2 with TRBJ2-7, with 11 bases matching TRBD2. Germline trimming cut 0 bases from V and 3 bases from J; bases unmatched to any gene: 1. Germline values: CDR1 LGHNA, CDR2 YNFKEQ. This CDR3 contains 15 residues.

The rearrangement joins TRBV9 to TRBJ2-5, with D perhaps matching TRBD2 (6 bases). Trimming left V 2 bases short and J 9 bases short, with 11 bases between. The CDR3 spans 12 residues. CDR1 is SGDLS and CDR2 is YYNGEE in the germline V gene. The CDR3 nucleotides are TGTGCCAGCAGCGTGGAGGGCACGGCCCAGTACTTC. Its translation is CASSVEGTAQYF.

The chain employs TRBV6-5 and TRBJ2-1; a possible D gene is TRBD1 (5 bases). In germline, CDR1 is MNHEY, CDR2 SVGAGI. V gave up 2 bases and J gave up 8 bases, with 13 bases separating them. This CDR3 region has 14 residues. CDR3 nucleotides: TGTGCCAGCAGTTACGGGCAGGGAAGCGATGAGCAGTTCTTC. Protein: CASSYGQGSDEQFF.

J is TRBJ1-2 and V is TRBV28; TRBD1 matches 12 bases. Unmatched junction bases numbered 4, after V lost 6 bases and J lost 8 bases. The CDR3 covers 13 residues. Germline values: CDR1 MDHEN, CDR2 SYDVKM. For the CDR3, the DNA is TGTGCCAGCAGCAGGGACAGGGGGCGAGGCTACACCTTC. It codes for CASSRDRGRGYTF.

The V call is TRBV4-2, the J call TRBJ2-5; D is undetermined. The CDR3 is made up of 12 amino acids. The V end was cut by 1 base, the J end by 5 bases, with 5 bases between. The germline CDR1 and CDR2 sequences are LGHNA and YNFKEQ. The CDR3 DNA is TGTGCCAGCAGCCAAGGATCCGAGACCCAGTACTTC. Translating it yields CASSQGSETQYF.

The chain's CDR3 is CAWSTPGQGFIQYF. The CDR3 nucleotides read TGTGCCTGGAGTACTCCCGGACAGGGTTTCATTCAGTACTTC. The J gene is TRBJ2-4, the V gene TRBV30; TRBD1 matches 8 bases. V dropped 2 bases and J dropped 9; count of bases not matched to a gene: 9. The CDR3 has 14 amino acids. Per germline, CDR1 GTSNPN and CDR2 SVGIG (reference sequence).

Here the CDR3 reads CATGTVTYEQYF. The CDR3 nucleotides are TGTGCCACCGGGACCGTCACCTACGAGCAGTACTTC. The chain recombines TRBV15 with TRBJ2-7, with D possibly being TRBD1 or TRBD2 (5 bases each). With 8 bases removed from V and 2 bases from J, the gap between germline ends came to 10 bases. Germline assignment: CDR1 LNHNV and CDR2 YYDKDF (reference sequence). The CDR3 is made up of 12 amino acids.